This record covers a single T cell receptor (beta chain). No antigen is known for it. Trimming removed 5 bases at V and 8 bases at J, with 21 bases between. CDR1 and CDR2 from the germline V gene are SEHNR and FQNEAQ (reference sequence). The CDR3 is 15 amino acids. The amount of total RNA extracted per sample was at least 5 micrograms. This sample is drawn from a study of blood T cells in healthy people across ages. Primed by a sample-barcoded 5' primer and a J-beta primer mix, a second PCR proceeded for 7 to 11 cycles. MiXCR, applied by TCRdb to the 5' RACE reads, yields one record per CDR3 protein. The sample shows 600,000 to 850,000 distinct CDR3 sequences, roughly 25% of them seen only once. Whole-study findings and limits: Long-lived donors exceeded aged donors in naive CD4+ cells and diversity.

This same sample was also taken into another study, of T cells of mothers and their children. That paper adds: According to the study, all extracted RNA entered cDNA synthesis at 1.5 ug per 15 ul.

The sequence was obtained from a boy aged 5-17 years in good health. Input material: blood. The V call is TRBV7-9, the J call TRBJ1-2, with D unresolved. CDR3 nucleotides: TGTGCCAGCAGCCCCGTTAGCTCGGCTTTTTCAGGCTACACCTTC. Its protein product is CASSPVSSAFSGYTF.